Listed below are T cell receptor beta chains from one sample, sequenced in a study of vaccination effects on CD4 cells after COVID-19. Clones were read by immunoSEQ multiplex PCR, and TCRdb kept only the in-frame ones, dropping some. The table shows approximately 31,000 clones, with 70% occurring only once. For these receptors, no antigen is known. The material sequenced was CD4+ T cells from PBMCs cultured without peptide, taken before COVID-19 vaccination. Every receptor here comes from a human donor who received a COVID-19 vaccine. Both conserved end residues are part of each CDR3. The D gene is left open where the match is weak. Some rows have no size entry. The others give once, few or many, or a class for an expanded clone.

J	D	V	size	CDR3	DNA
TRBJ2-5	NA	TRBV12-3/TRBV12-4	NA	CASSVRGGETQYF	TGTGCCAGCAGTGTCAGGGGAGGAGAGACCCAGTACTTC
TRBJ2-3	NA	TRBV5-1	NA	CASSLANSGEWDTQYF	TGCGCCAGCAGCTTGGCTAATTCGGGGGAGTGGGACACGCAGTATTTT
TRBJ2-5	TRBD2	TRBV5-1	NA	CASSSLAGETQYF	TGCGCCAGCAGCTCCCTAGCGGGAGAGACCCAGTACTTC
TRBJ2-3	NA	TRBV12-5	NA	CASGIGRGADTQYF	TGTGCTAGTGGTATCGGTAGGGGGGCAGATACGCAGTATTTT
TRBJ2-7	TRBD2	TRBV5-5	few	CASTMGLANYEQYF	TGTGCCAGCACCATGGGACTAGCCAACTACGAGCAGTACTTC
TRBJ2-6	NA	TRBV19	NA	CASRWEGGANVLTF	TGTGCCAGCCGATGGGAAGGTGGGGCCAACGTCCTGACTTTC
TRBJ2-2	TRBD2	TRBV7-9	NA	CASSLGQFSGSGTGELFF	TGTGCCAGCAGCTTAGGACAGTTTAGCGGGAGCGGGACCGGGGAGCTGTTTTTT
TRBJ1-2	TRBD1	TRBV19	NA	CASPGQGHVYGYTF	TGTGCCAGCCCTGGACAGGGACATGTATATGGCTACACCTTC
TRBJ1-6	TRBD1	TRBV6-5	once	CASSGQGGENSPLHF	TGTGCCAGCAGCGGACAGGGAGGGGAAAACTCACCCCTCCACTTT
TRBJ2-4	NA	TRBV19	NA	CATGVGNIQYF	TGTGCGACCGGGGTTGGAAACATTCAGTACTTC
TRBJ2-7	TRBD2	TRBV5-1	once	CASSGGLAGDEQYF	TGCGCCAGCAGCGGGGGACTAGCGGGAGATGAGCAGTACTTC
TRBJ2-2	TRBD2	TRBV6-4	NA	CASSSGSTGELFF	TGTGCCAGCAGTAGCGGGAGCACCGGGGAGCTGTTTTTT
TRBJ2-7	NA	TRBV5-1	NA	CASSPRTREGSYEQYF	TGCGCCAGCAGCCCCAGAACCAGGGAAGGCTCCTACGAGCAGTACTTC
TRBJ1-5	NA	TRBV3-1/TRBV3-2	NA	CASSQGAANQPQHF	TGTGCCAGCAGCCAAGGTGCAGCTAATCAGCCCCAGCATTTT
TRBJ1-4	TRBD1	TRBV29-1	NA	CSVLTGGGEKLFF	TGCAGCGTCCTAACAGGGGGGGGTGAAAAACTGTTTTTT
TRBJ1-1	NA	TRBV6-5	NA	CASSRDRSRAFF	TGTGCCAGCAGTAGAGACAGGTCCCGAGCTTTCTTT
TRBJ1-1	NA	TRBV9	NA	CASSPLPETEAFF	TGTGCCAGCAGCCCCCTCCCGGAGACTGAAGCTTTCTTT
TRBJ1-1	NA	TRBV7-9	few	CASGSELGLTEAFF	TGTGCCAGCGGGTCAGAATTGGGGCTAACTGAAGCTTTCTTT
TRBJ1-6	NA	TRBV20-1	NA	CSASAEAGGNSPLHF	TGCAGTGCTAGTGCTGAGGCGGGAGGGAATTCACCCCTCCACTTT
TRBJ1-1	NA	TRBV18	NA	CASSGSANTEAFF	TGTGCCAGCTCCGGGTCTGCGAACACTGAAGCTTTCTTT
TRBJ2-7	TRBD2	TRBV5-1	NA	CASSPRGSGSGRYEQYF	TGCGCCAGCAGCCCACGGGGTAGCGGGAGTGGAAGATACGAGCAGTACTTC
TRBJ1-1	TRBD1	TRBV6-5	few	CAGGTGLITEAFF	TGTGCCGGCGGGACAGGATTGATCACTGAAGCTTTCTTT
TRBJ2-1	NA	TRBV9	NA	CASSVGDSAYNEQFF	TGTGCCAGCAGCGTAGGTGATAGCGCCTACAATGAGCAGTTCTTC
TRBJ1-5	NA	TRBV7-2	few	CASSIEDGENQPQHF	TGTGCCAGCAGCATAGAGGACGGCGAAAATCAGCCCCAGCATTTT
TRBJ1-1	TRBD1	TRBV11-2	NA	CASSSHRGRGNTEAFF	TGTGCCAGCAGCTCTCACAGGGGAAGGGGGAACACTGAAGCTTTCTTT
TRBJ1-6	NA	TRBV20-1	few	CSASSISYNSPLHF	TGCAGTGCTAGTTCCATATCCTATAATTCACCCCTCCACTTT
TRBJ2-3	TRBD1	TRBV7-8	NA	CASSLDGQGDTQYF	TGTGCCAGCAGCTTAGACGGACAGGGAGATACGCAGTATTTT
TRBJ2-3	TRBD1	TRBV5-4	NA	CASSSKTGVRTDTQYF	TGTGCCAGCAGCTCGAAGACAGGGGTGAGGACAGATACGCAGTATTTT
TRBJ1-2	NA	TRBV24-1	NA	CATSDGRPSYGYTF	TGTGCCACCAGTGATGGTAGGCCCTCCTATGGCTACACCTTC
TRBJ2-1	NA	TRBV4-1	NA	CASSQDIGEQFF	TGCGCCAGCAGCCAAGATATTGGTGAGCAGTTCTTC
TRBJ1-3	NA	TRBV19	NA	CASTTTAYGNTIYF	TGTGCCAGTACCACCACGGCCTATGGAAACACCATATATTTT